Listed below are T cell receptor beta chains from one sample, sequenced in a study of shared clonotypes between healthy human individuals. TCRdb's copy holds only in-frame clones and misses some; the assay was immunoSEQ multiplex PCR. The sample records some 2.1 million clones, less than 95% being singletons. Sequencing was performed on naive CD8+ T cells sorted from blood. All receptors come from a young man in good health. CDR3s include the opening cysteine and the closing phenylalanine or tryptophan. The D gene is left open where the match is weak. A row's size may be missing; if present it is once, few, many or a size class.

CDR3 DNA: TGTGCCAGCAGCTTAGGGGCTCGCCAGCCCCAGCATTTT
CDR3 protein: CASSLGARQPQHF
CDR3 length: 13
J gene: TRBJ1-5
clone size: NA
D gene: NA
V gene: TRBV7-6

CDR3 DNA: TGTGCCAGCAGTGACGGGACAGGGAATCTCGGTGAGCAGTACTTC
CDR3 protein: CASSDGTGNLGEQYF
CDR3 length: 15
J gene: TRBJ2-7
clone size: NA
D gene: TRBD1
V gene: TRBV6-1

CDR3 DNA: TGCGCCAGCAGCCAAGATTGGACTAGCGGGAGCGAGCAGTACTTC
CDR3 protein: CASSQDWTSGSEQYF
CDR3 length: 15
J gene: TRBJ2-7
clone size: NA
D gene: TRBD2
V gene: TRBV4-1

CDR3 DNA: TGTGCCTGGAGTAACCCCTCGGGGGGCCTAGACACTGAAGCTTTCTTT
CDR3 protein: CAWSNPSGGLDTEAFF
CDR3 length: 16
J gene: TRBJ1-1
clone size: NA
D gene: NA
V gene: TRBV30

CDR3 DNA: TGCGCCAGCAGTGAGGGGACTAGCGGTCCTTACAATGAGCAGTTCTTC
CDR3 protein: CASSEGTSGPYNEQFF
CDR3 length: 16
J gene: TRBJ2-1
clone size: NA
D gene: TRBD2
V gene: TRBV10-1

CDR3 DNA: TGCGCCAGCAGACTAGCGGAGAGCTCCTACAATGAGCAGTTCTTC
CDR3 protein: CASRLAESSYNEQFF
CDR3 length: 15
J gene: TRBJ2-1
clone size: NA
D gene: TRBD2
V gene: TRBV10-2

CDR3 DNA: TGTGCCAGCAGCTTAGATGGCCGAGAGACCCAGTACTTC
CDR3 protein: CASSLDGRETQYF
CDR3 length: 13
J gene: TRBJ2-5
clone size: NA
D gene: NA
V gene: TRBV11-3

CDR3 DNA: TGCGCCAGCAGCCTCATGACGGGGTCTGAAGCTTTCTTT
CDR3 protein: CASSLMTGSEAFF
CDR3 length: 13
J gene: TRBJ1-1
clone size: NA
D gene: NA
V gene: TRBV4-1

CDR3 DNA: TGTGCCAGCAGTCTGGGTCTAGGAACCTACGAGCAGTACTTC
CDR3 protein: CASSLGLGTYEQYF
CDR3 length: 14
J gene: TRBJ2-7
clone size: NA
D gene: NA
V gene: TRBV27

CDR3 DNA: TGTGCCAGCAGCACCCACCGGGACACAGGTCAGCCCCAGCATTTT
CDR3 protein: CASSTHRDTGQPQHF
CDR3 length: 15
J gene: TRBJ1-5
clone size: NA
D gene: NA
V gene: TRBV7-9

CDR3 DNA: TGTGCTAGCAGCTTCGATGCCTCCTACGAGCAGTACTTC
CDR3 protein: CASSFDASYEQYF
CDR3 length: 13
J gene: TRBJ2-7
clone size: NA
D gene: NA
V gene: TRBV7-7

CDR3 DNA: TGTGCCAGCAGTTTAAAGGGCAGCCCTAACTATGGCTACACCTTC
CDR3 protein: CASSLKGSPNYGYTF
CDR3 length: 15
J gene: TRBJ1-2
clone size: NA
D gene: NA
V gene: TRBV27

CDR3 DNA: TGTGCCAGTAGTCACCTAAGGGACAGCTATGAGCAGTTCTTC
CDR3 protein: CASSHLRDSYEQFF
CDR3 length: 14
J gene: TRBJ2-1
clone size: NA
D gene: TRBD1
V gene: TRBV19

CDR3 DNA: TGTGCCACCAGCAGACAGGGCGCAGATACGCAGTATTTT
CDR3 protein: CATSRQGADTQYF
CDR3 length: 13
J gene: TRBJ2-3
clone size: NA
D gene: NA
V gene: TRBV15

CDR3 DNA: TGCAGCGTGGGCATTACAGGGGGCTGGGACACTGAAGCTTTCTTT
CDR3 protein: CSVGITGGWDTEAFF
CDR3 length: 15
J gene: TRBJ1-1
clone size: NA
D gene: TRBD1
V gene: TRBV29-1

CDR3 DNA: TGTGCCAGCAGCTTGGAAGGGCAACCGAGCTCCTACGAGCAGTACTTC
CDR3 protein: CASSLEGQPSSYEQYF
CDR3 length: 16
J gene: TRBJ2-7
clone size: NA
D gene: NA
V gene: TRBV5-6

CDR3 DNA: TGTGCCAGCAGCCCCTTACCGAGCGGGAGCGTGGTCGGGGAGCTGTTTTTT
CDR3 protein: CASSPLPSGSVVGELFF
CDR3 length: 17
J gene: TRBJ2-2
clone size: NA
D gene: TRBD2
V gene: TRBV7-8

CDR3 DNA: TGTGCCAGCAGCTTCCAGAGCTATGGCTACACCTTC
CDR3 protein: CASSFQSYGYTF
CDR3 length: 12
J gene: TRBJ1-2
clone size: NA
D gene: NA
V gene: TRBV5-6

CDR3 DNA: TGCGCCAGCAGCTTCTACGGCGCGAACACCGGGGAGCTGTTTTTT
CDR3 protein: CASSFYGANTGELFF
CDR3 length: 15
J gene: TRBJ2-2
clone size: NA
D gene: NA
V gene: TRBV5-1

CDR3 DNA: TGTGCCAGCAGTTTACGGTCACCGGGAACGGGTGAGCAGTACTTC
CDR3 protein: CASSLRSPGTGEQYF
CDR3 length: 15
J gene: TRBJ2-7
clone size: once
D gene: NA
V gene: TRBV28

CDR3 DNA: TGTGCCAGCAGCTTAGTCCTAGCGGGAATAGGCACAGATACGCAGTATTTT
CDR3 protein: CASSLVLAGIGTDTQYF
CDR3 length: 17
J gene: TRBJ2-3
clone size: NA
D gene: TRBD2
V gene: TRBV7-2

CDR3 DNA: TGTGCCAGCAGTAAGGTCGGGGGGCGGGCAGATACGCAGTATTTT
CDR3 protein: CASSKVGGRADTQYF
CDR3 length: 15
J gene: TRBJ2-3
clone size: NA
D gene: NA
V gene: TRBV6-5

CDR3 DNA: TGTGCCAGCAGGCCTACGCTGACAGGGGAGAACACTGAAGCTTTCTTT
CDR3 protein: CASRPTLTGENTEAFF
CDR3 length: 16
J gene: TRBJ1-1
clone size: NA
D gene: TRBD1
V gene: TRBV7-2

CDR3 DNA: TGTGCCAGCAGTCTTGACAGGGGGCATCAGCCCCAGCATTTT
CDR3 protein: CASSLDRGHQPQHF
CDR3 length: 14
J gene: TRBJ1-5
clone size: NA
D gene: TRBD1
V gene: TRBV27

CDR3 DNA: TGCGCCAGCAGCCCGTACAACAGCAATCAGCCCCAGCATTTT
CDR3 protein: CASSPYNSNQPQHF
CDR3 length: 14
J gene: TRBJ1-5
clone size: NA
D gene: NA
V gene: TRBV4-1